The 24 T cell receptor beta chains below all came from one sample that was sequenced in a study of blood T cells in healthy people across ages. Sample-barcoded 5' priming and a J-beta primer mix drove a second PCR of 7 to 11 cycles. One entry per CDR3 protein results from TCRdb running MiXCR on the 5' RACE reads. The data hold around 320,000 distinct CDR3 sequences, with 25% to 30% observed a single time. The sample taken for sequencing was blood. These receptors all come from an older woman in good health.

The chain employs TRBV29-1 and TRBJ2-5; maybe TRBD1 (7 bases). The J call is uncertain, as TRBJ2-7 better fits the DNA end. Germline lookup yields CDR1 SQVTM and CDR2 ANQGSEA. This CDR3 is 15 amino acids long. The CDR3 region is CSVEVLRRGHYEQYF. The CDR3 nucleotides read TGCAGCGTTGAAGTCCTTCGGAGGGGGCACTACGAGCAGTACTTC.

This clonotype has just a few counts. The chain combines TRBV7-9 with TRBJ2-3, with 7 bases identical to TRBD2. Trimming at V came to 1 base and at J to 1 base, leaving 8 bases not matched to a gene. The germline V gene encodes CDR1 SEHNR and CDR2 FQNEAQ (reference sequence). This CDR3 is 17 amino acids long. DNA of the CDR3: TGTGCCAGCAGCTTAGTAGGGCTAGCGGAAGGCACAGATACGCAGTATTTT. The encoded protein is CASSLVGLAEGTDTQYF.

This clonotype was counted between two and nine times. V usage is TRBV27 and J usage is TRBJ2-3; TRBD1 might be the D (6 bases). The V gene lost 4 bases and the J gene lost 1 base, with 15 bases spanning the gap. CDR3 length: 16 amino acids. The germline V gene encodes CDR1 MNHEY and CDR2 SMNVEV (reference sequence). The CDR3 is CASSYYRESGTDTQYF. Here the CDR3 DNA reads TGTGCCAGCAGTTACTACAGGGAGTCGGGCACAGATACGCAGTATTTT.

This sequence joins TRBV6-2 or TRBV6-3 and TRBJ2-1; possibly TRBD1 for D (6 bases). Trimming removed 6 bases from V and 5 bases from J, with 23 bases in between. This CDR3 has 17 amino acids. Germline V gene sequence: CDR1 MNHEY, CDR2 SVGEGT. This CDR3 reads CASRNYSQGFRDNEQFF. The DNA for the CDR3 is TGTGCCAGCAGGAACTACTCCCAGGGGTTTAGGGACAATGAGCAGTTCTTC.

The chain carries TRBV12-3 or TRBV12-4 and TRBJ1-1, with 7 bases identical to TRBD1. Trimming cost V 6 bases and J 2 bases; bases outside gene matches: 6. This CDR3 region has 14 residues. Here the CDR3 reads CASRARQGNTEAFF. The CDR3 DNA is TGTGCCAGCAGGGCTCGACAGGGCAACACTGAAGCTTTCTTT.

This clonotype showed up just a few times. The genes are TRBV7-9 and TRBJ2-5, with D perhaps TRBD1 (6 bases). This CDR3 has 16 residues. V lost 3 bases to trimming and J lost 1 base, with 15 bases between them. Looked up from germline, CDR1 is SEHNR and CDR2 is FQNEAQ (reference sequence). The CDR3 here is CASSFTTGFIQETQYF. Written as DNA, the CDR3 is TGTGCCAGCAGCTTTACAACAGGGTTTATCCAAGAGACCCAGTACTTC.

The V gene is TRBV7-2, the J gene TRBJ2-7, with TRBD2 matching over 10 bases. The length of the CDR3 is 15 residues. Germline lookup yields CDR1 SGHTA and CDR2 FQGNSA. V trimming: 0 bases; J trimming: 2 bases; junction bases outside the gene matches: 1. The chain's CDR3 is CASSLAGTSAYEQYF. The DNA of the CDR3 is TGTGCCAGCAGCTTAGCCGGGACTAGCGCCTACGAGCAGTACTTC.

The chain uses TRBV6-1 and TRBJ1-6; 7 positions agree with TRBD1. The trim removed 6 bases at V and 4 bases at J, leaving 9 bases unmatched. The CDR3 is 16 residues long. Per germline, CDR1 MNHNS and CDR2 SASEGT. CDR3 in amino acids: CASSQQGPLYNSPLHF. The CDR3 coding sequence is TGTGCCAGCAGCCAACAGGGGCCACTGTATAATTCACCCCTCCACTTT.

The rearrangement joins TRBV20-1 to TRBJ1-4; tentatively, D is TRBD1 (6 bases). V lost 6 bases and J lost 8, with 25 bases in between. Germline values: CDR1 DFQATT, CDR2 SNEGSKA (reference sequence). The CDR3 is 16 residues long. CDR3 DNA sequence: TGCAGTGCGACACAGGGTGCAAGCTATCGCGCGGAAAAACTGTTTTTT. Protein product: CSATQGASYRAEKLFF.

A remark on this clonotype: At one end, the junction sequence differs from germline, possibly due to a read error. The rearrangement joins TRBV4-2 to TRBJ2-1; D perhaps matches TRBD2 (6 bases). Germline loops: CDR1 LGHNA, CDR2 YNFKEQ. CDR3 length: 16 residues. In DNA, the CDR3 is TGTGCCAGCAGCCAAGATGGGCGGGGCGCCTACAGTGAGCAGTTCTTC. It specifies CASSQDGRGAYSEQFF.

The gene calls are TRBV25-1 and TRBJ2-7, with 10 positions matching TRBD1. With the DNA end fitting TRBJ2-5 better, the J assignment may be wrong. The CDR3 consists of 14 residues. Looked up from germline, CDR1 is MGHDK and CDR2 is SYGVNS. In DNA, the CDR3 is TGTGCCAGCAGCATCGGACAGGGGGTGGAGACCCAGTACTTC. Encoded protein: CASSIGQGVETQYF.

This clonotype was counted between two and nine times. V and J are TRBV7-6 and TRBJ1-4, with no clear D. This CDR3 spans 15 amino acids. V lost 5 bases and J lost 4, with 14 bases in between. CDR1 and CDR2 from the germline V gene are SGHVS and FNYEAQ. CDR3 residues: CASSPRAANNEKLFF. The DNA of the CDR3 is TGTGCCAGCAGCCCTCGGGCAGCCAATAATGAAAAACTGTTTTTT.

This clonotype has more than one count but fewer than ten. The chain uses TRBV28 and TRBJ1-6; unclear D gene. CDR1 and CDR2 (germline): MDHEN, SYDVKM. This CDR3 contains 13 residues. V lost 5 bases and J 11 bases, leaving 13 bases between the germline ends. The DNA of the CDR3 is TGTGCCAGCAGTGCGGGGATCCGGGCACCCCTCCACTTT. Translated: CASSAGIRAPLHF.

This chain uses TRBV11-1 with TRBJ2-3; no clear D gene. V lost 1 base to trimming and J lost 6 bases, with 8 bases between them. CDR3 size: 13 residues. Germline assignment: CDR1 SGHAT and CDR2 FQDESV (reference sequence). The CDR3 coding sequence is TGTGCCAGCAGCTTAGAGGTGGCCGATACGCAGTATTTT. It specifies CASSLEVADTQYF. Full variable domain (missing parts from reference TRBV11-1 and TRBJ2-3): EAEVAQSPRYKITEKSQAVAFWCDPISGHATLYWYRQILGQGPELLVQFQDESVVDDSQLPKDRFSAERLKGVDSTLKIQPAELGDSAMYLCASSLEVADTQYFGPGTRLTVL.

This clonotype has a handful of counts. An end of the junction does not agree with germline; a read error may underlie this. CDR3 residues: CASRGSLGF. The CDR3 region has the DNA TGTGCCAGCAGAGGGAGCCTGGGGTTC. This chain connects TRBV27 to TRBJ2-7; maybe TRBD2 (5 bases). Germline CDR1 reads MNHEY; CDR2 reads SMNVEV (reference sequence). The CDR3 runs to 9 residues.

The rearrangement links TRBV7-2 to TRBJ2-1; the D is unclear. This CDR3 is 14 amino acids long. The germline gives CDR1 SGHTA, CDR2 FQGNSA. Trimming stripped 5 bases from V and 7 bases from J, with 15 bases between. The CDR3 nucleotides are TGTGCCAGCAGCCTCGCGAGGTCTGGGAATGAGCAGTTCTTC. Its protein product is CASSLARSGNEQFF.

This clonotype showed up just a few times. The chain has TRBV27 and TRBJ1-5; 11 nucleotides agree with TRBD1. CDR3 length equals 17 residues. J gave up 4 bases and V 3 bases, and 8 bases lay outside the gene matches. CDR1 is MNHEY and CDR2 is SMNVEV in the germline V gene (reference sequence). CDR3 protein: CASSFLRDRGINQPQHF. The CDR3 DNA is TGTGCCAGCAGTTTCCTCCGGGACAGGGGGATTAATCAGCCCCAGCATTTT.

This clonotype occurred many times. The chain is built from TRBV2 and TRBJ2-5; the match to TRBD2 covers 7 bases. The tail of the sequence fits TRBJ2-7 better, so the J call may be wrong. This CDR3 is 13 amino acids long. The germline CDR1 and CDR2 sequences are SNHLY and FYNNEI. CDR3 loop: CASRATSVGEQYF. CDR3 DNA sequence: TGTGCCAGCAGGGCAACTAGCGTCGGCGAGCAGTACTTC.

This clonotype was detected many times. CDR3 coding DNA: TGCGCCAGCAGCCAACCACCCCTCCAGCGAGCACCCGGTGGGAGAGAGACCCAGTACTTC. It yields the protein CASSQPPLQRAPGGRETQYF. The rearrangement links TRBV4-1 to TRBJ2-5; weak D call: TRBD2 (5 bases). Per the germline V gene, CDR1 is MGHRA and CDR2 is YSYEKL. Trimming stripped 2 bases from V and 4 bases from J, with 29 bases between. The length of the CDR3 is 20 residues.

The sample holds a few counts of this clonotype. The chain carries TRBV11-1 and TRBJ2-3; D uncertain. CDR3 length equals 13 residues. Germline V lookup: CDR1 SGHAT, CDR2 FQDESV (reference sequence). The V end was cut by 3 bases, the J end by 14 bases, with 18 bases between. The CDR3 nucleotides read TGTGCCAGCAGCTTCGTCGGCTCAAGTAGTAGGTATTTT. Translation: CASSFVGSSSRYF.

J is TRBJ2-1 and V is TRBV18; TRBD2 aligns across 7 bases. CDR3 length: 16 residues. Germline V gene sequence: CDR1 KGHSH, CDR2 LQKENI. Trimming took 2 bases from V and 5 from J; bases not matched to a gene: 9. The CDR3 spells CASSPAPSGVNNEQFF. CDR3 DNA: TGTGCCAGCTCACCAGCACCCAGCGGGGTGAACAATGAGCAGTTCTTC.

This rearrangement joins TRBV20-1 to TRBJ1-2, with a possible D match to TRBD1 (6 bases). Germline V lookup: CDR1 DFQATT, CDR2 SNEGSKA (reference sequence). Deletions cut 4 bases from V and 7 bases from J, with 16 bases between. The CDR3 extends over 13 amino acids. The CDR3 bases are TGCAGTGCTAACCTTGGGGGGGCTGGTGGCTACACCTTC. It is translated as CSANLGGAGGYTF.

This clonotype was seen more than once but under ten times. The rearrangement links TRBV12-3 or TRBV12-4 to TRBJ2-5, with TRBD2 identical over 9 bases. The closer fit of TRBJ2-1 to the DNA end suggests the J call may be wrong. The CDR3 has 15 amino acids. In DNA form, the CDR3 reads TGTGCCAGCAGTTTTCAACTAGCGGGCAACAATGAGCAGTTCTTC. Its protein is CASSFQLAGNNEQFF.

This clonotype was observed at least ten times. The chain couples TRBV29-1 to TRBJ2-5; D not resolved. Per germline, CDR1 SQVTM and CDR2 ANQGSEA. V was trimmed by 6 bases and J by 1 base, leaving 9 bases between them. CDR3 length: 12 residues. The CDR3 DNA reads TGCAGCGTAGCGACACTCCAAGAGACCCAGTACTTC. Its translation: CSVATLQETQYF. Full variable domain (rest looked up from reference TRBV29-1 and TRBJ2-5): SAVISQKPSRDICQRGTSLTIQCQVDSQVTMMFWYRQQPGQSLTLIATANQGSEATYESGFVIDKFPISRPNLTFSTLTVSNMSPEDSSIYLCSVATLQETQYFGPGTRLLVL.